This TCR beta chain was sequenced during a study of shared clonotypes between healthy human individuals. The repertoire was sequenced with immunoSEQ multiplex PCR; TCRdb's copy has only in-frame clones and lacks some. The table has about 1.9 million clones, 85% to 95% seen once; the top ten hold less than 2%. CD45RO-negative CD8 cells positively selected for CCR7 made up the naive population, which excluded terminally differentiated effector memory CD45RA+ cells. CDR3 length: 15 amino acids. Germline lookup yields CDR1 SGHAT and CDR2 FQNNGV. V dropped 5 bases and J dropped 4 bases, with 15 bases sitting between them.

The sequence derives from a man aged 18 to 29 in good health. Some clones in this sample may be carry-over from other donors' samples. This chain connects TRBV11-2 to TRBJ2-4, with D perhaps TRBD2 (6 bases). Sequencing used naive CD8+ T cells from PBMCs. The CDR3 DNA sequence: TGTGCCAGCAGCCCCCCCGGGGGAGGAAAAAACATTCAGTACTTC. Protein product: CASSPPGGGKNIQYF.